The entry below gives a single T cell receptor (beta chain) sequence along with its context. Assay: immunoSEQ multiplex PCR; the TCRdb copy retains only in-frame clones and omits some. Of roughly 170,000 clones in the sample, about 72% were seen once. This sample is drawn from a study of blood T cell repertoires in COVID-19. V lost 2 bases and J 3 bases, leaving 14 bases between the germline ends. The CDR3 runs 16 residues. Germline loops: CDR1 MNHNS, CDR2 SASEGT. The sequencing sample was made of PBMCs or T cells enriched from blood (not recorded which). The clonotype originates from a woman between 50 and 59 years old who had recovered from COVID-19. The chain combines TRBV6-1 with TRBJ1-3; TRBD1 is a possible D gene (5 bases). CDR3 DNA sequence: TGTGCCAGCAGTGAATTTGGGGGGAATGGTGGAAACACCATATATTTT. Translated: CASSEFGGNGGNTIYF.